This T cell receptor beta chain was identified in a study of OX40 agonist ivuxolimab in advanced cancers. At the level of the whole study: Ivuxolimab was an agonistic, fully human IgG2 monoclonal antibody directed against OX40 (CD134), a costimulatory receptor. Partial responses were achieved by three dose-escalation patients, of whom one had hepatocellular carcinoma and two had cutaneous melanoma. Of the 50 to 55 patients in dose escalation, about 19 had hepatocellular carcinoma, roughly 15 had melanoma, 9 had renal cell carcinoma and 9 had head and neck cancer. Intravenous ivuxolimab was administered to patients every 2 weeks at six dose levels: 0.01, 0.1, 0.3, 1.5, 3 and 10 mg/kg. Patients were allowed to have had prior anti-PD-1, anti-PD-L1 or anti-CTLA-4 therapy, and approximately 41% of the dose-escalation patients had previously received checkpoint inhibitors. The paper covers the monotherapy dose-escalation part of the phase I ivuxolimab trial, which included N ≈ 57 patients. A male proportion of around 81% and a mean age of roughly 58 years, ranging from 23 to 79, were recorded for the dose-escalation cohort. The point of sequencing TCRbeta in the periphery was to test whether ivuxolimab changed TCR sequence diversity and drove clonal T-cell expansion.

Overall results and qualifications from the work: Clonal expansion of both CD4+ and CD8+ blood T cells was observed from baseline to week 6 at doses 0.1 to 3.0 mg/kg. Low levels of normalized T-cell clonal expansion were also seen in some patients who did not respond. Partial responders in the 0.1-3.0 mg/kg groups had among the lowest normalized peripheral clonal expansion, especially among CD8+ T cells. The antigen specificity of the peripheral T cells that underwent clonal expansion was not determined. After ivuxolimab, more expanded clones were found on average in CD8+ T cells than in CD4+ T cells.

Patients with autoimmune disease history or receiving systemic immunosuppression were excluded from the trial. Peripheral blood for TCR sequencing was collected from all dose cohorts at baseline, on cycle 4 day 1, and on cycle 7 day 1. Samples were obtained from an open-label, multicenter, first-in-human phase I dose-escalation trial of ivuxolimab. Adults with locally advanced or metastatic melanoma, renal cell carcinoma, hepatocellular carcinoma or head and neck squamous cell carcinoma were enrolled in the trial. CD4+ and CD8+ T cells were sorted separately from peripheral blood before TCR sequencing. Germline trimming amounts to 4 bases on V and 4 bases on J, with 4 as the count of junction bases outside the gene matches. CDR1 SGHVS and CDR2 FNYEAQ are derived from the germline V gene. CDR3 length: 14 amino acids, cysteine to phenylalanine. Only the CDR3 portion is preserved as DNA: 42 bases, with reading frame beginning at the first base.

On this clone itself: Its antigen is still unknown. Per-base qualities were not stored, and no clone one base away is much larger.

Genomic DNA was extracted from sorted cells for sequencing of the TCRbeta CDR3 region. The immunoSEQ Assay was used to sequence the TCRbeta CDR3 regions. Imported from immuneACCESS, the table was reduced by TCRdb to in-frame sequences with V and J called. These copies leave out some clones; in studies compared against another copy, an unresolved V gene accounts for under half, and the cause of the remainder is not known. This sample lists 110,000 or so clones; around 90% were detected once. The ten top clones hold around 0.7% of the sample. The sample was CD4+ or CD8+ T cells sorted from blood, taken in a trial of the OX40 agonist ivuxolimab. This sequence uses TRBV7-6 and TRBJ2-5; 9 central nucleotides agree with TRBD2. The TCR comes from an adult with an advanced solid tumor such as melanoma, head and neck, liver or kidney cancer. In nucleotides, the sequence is TGTGCCAGCAGCTCGGCGGGAGGGCCAGAGACCCAGTACTTC. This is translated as CASSSAGGPETQYF.